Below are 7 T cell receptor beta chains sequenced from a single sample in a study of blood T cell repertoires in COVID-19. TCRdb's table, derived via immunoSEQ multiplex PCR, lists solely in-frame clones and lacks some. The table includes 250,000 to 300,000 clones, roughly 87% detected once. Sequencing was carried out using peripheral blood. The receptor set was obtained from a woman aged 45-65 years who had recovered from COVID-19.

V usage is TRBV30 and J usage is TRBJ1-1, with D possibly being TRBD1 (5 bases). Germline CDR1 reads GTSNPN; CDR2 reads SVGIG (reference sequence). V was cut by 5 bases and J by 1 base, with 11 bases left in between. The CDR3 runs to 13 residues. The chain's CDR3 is CAWSFRENTEAFF. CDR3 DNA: TGTGCCTGGTCATTCAGGGAGAACACTGAAGCTTTCTTT.

The CDR3 nucleotides read TGCAGTGCTAGTACAAGGGGCTTCCAAGCTTTCTTT. Residues: CSASTRGFQAFF. The V and J genes are TRBV20-1 and TRBJ1-1; a weak D match, TRBD1 (5 bases). V was clipped by 3 bases and J by 9 bases, with 14 bases between them. This CDR3 region has 12 residues. Germline V gene lookup returns CDR1 DFQATT and CDR2 SNEGSKA (reference sequence).

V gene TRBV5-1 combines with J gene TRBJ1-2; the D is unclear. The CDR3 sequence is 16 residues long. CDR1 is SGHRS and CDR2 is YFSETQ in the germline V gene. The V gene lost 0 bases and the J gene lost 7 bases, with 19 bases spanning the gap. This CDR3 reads CASSLGLRSPNRGYTF. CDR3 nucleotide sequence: TGCGCCAGCAGCTTGGGCTTGCGTTCACCTAACCGTGGCTACACCTTC.

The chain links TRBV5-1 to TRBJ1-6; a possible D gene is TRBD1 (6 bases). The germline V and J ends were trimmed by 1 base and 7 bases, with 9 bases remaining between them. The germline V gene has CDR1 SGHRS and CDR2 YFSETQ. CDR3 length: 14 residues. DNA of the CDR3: TGCGCCAGCAGCTTGCAACAGGGAAATTCACCCCTCCACTTT. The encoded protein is CASSLQQGNSPLHF.

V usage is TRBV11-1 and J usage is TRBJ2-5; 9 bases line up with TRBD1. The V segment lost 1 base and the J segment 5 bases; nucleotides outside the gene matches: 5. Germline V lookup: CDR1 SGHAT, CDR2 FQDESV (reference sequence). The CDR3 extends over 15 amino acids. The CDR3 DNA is TGTGCCAGCAGCTTAGAGGGACAGGGTGGCGAGACCCAGTACTTC. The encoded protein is CASSLEGQGGETQYF.

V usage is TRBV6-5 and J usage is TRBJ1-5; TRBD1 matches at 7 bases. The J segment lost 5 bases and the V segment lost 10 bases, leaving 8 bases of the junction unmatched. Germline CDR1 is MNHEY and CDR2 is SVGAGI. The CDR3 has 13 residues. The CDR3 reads CAIRNRGDQPQHF. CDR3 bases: TGTGCCATCCGGAACAGGGGAGATCAGCCCCAGCATTTT.

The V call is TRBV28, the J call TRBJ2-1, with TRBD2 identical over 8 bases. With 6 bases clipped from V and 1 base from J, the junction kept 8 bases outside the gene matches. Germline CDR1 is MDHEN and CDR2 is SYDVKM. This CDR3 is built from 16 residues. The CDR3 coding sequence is TGTGCCAGCAGCTCCCAGCGGGAGAATTCCTACAATGAGCAGTTCTTC. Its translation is CASSSQRENSYNEQFF. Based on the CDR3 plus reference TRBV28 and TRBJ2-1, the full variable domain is DVKVTQSSRYLVKRTGEKVFLECVQDMDHENMFWYRQDPGLGLRLIYFSYDVKMKEKGDIPEGYSVSREKKERFSLILESASTNQTSMYLCASSSQRENSYNEQFFGPGTRLTVL.